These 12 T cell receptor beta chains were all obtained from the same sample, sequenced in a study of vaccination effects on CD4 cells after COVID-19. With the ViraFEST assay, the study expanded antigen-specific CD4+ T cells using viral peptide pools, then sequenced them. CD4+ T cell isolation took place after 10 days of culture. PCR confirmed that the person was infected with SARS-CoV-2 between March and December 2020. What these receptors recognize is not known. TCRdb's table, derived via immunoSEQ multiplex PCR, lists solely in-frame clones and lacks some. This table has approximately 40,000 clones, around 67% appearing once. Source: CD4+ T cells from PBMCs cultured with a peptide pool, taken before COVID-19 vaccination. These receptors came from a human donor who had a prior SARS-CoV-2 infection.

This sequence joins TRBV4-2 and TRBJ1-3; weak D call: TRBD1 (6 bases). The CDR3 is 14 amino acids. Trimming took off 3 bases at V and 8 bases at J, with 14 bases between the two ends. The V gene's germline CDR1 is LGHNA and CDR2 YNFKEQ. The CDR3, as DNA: TGTGCCAGCAGCCACACAGAGGGGGGGGACACCATATATTTT. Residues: CASSHTEGGDTIYF.

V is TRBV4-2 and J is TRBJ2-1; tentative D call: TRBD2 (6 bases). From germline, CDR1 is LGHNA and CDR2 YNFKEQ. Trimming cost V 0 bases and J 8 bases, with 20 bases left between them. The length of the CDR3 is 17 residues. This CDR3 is CASSQEAVGLARDEQFF. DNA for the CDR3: TGTGCCAGCAGCCAAGAAGCGGTAGGGCTAGCGAGGGATGAGCAGTTCTTC.

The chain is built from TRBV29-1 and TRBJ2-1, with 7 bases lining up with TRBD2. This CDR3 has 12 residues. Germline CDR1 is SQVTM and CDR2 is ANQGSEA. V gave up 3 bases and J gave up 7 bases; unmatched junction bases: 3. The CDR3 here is CSVDRTRNEQFF. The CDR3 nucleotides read TGCAGCGTTGACCGGACTAGGAATGAGCAGTTCTTC.

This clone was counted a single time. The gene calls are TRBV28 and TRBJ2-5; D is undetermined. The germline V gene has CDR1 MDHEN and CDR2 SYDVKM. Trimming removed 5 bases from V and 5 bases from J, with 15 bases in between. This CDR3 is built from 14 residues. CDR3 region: CASSTLLGSETQYF. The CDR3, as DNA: TGTGCCAGCAGTACGCTGCTAGGGTCGGAGACCCAGTACTTC.

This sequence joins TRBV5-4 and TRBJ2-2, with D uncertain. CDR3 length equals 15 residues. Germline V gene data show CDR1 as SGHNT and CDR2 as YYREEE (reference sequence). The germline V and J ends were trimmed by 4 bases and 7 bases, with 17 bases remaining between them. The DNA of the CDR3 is TGTGCCAGCAGCCACGAGCCAAGGGTGGGCGGGGAGCTGTTTTTT. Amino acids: CASSHEPRVGGELFF.

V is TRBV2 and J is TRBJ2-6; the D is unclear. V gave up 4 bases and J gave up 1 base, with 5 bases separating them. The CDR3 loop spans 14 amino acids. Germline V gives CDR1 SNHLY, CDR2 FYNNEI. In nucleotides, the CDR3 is TGTGCCAGCAGTGCCGATTCTGGGGCCAACGTCCTGACTTTC. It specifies CASSADSGANVLTF.

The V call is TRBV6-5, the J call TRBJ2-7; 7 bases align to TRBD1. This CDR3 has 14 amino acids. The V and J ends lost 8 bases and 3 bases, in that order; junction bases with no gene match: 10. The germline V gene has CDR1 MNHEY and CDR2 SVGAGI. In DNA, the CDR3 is TGTGCCAGCCCCGGAAACAGGGGCTTCTACGAGCAGTACTTC. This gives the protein CASPGNRGFYEQYF.

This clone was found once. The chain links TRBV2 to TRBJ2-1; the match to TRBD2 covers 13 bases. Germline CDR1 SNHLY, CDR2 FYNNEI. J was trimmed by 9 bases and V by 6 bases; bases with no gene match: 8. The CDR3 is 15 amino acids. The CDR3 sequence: CASRVLAGGPSEQFF. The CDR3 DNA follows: TGTGCCAGCAGAGTACTAGCGGGGGGGCCCAGTGAGCAGTTCTTC.

The CDR3 nucleotides are TGCGCCAGCAGCTCACAGGGGGCAACAAACATTCAGTACTTC. Amino acid sequence: CASSSQGATNIQYF. The rearrangement joins TRBV5-1 to TRBJ2-4, with 9 bases lining up with TRBD1. Looked up from germline, CDR1 is SGHRS and CDR2 is YFSETQ. The CDR3 totals 14 residues. Trimming cost V 3 bases and J 6 bases; bases outside gene matches: 4.

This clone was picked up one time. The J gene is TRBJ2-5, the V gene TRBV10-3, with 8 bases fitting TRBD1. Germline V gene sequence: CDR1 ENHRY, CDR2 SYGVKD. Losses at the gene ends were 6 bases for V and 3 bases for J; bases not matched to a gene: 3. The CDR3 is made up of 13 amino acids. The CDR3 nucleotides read TGTGCCATCAGAAACAGGGGGGAAGAGACCCAGTACTTC. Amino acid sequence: CAIRNRGEETQYF.

The DNA of the CDR3 is TGTGCCAGCAGCCAAGTGGCCGGGGATACGCAGTATTTT. Amino acids: CASSQVAGDTQYF. The rearrangement joins TRBV4-2 to TRBJ2-3; D unresolved. CDR1 is LGHNA, CDR2 YNFKEQ, per germline. V lost 1 base, J lost 6 bases, and 8 bases lay in between. This CDR3 has 13 residues.

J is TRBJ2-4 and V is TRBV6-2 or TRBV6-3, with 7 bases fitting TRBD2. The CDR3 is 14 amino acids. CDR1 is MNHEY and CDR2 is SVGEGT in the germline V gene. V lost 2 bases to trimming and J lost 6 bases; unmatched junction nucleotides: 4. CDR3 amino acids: CASSYAGVANIQYF. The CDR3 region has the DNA TGTGCCAGCAGTTACGCGGGAGTCGCAAACATTCAGTACTTC.